The entry that follows covers one T cell receptor beta chain sequence. Its cognate antigen is unknown. The record originates from a study of OX40 agonist ivuxolimab in advanced cancers. For the study at large: With ivuxolimab, an agonistic anti-OX40 (CD134) antibody, patients were treated. Of mixed ages from about 23 to 90 and averaging around 60 years, the group was roughly 85% male.

Study outcomes and limitations: Antigen targets of the expanded peripheral T cells went undetermined.

Generated by immunoSEQ multiplex PCR, the TCRdb table keeps only in-frame clones and is missing some. Of tens of thousands of clones in the sample, 70% to 90% were seen once. The material was CD4+ or CD8+ T cells sorted from blood, obtained in a trial of the OX40 agonist ivuxolimab. This clonotype was obtained from an adult with an advanced solid tumor such as melanoma, head and neck, liver or kidney cancer.

This chain's CDR3 is CAWDPGQGGEQYF. Written as DNA, the CDR3 is TGTGCCTGGGATCCGGGACAGGGAGGCGAGCAGTACTTC. The gene calls are TRBV30 and TRBJ2-7; TRBD1 aligns across 9 bases. V lost 5 bases and J lost 6; bases outside the gene matches: 8. The CDR3 covers 13 residues. From germline, CDR1 is GTSNPN and CDR2 SVGIG (reference sequence).